This TCR beta chain stems from a study of blood T cells in healthy people across ages. This CDR3 comprises 14 residues. J gave up 7 bases and V 8 bases, and 7 bases lay outside the gene matches. Looked up from germline, CDR1 is ENHRY and CDR2 is SYGVKD. This clonotype came up a few times. A second roughly 6 to 12 cycle PCR used barcoded and J-beta primers. In TCRdb, the 5' RACE reads were re-called with MiXCR into one record per CDR3 protein. The sample comprises over a million distinct CDR3 sequences, approximately 40% of which are singletons, and roughly 7.7% rests with the top ten. The chain couples TRBV10-3 to TRBJ2-1; 11 bases are a match to TRBD1. This TCR was sampled from a woman aged 18-29 years in good health. Sequenced material: blood. CDR3 nucleotides: TGTGCCATCTCTAGGGACAGGGGGGGGAATGAGCAGTTCTTC. Residues: CAISRDRGGNEQFF.